This record covers a single T cell receptor beta chain. This sample is part of a study of blood T cell repertoires in COVID-19. Overall study: Samples representing acute and convalescent COVID-19 were sourced from the United States, Italy and Spain. T cells, B-cell-depleted T cells, or PBMCs supplied cDNA or gDNA.

Authors' analysis steps: Cell counts per sample came from amplifying reference gene primers. Produced via immunoSEQ multiplex PCR; TCRdb's table is partial and in-frame only. The V and J calls and clone size come from that table; D and trimming were worked out from the DNA. The data contain about 110,000 clones, about 87% of them singletons. This sequence was found in a woman aged 45-59 years with acute or convalescent COVID-19. The specimen sequenced was peripheral blood.

The CDR3 DNA follows: TGTGCCAGCAGTTACTCGACAGGGGTAGAGAACACCATATATTTT. Its translation: CASSYSTGVENTIYF. This chain connects TRBV6-6 to TRBJ1-3, with 8 bases aligning to TRBD1. Germline lookup yields CDR1 MNHNY and CDR2 SVGAGI (reference sequence). V was pared by 0 bases and J by 7 bases, with 5 bases of the junction left unmatched. The CDR3 has 15 residues.